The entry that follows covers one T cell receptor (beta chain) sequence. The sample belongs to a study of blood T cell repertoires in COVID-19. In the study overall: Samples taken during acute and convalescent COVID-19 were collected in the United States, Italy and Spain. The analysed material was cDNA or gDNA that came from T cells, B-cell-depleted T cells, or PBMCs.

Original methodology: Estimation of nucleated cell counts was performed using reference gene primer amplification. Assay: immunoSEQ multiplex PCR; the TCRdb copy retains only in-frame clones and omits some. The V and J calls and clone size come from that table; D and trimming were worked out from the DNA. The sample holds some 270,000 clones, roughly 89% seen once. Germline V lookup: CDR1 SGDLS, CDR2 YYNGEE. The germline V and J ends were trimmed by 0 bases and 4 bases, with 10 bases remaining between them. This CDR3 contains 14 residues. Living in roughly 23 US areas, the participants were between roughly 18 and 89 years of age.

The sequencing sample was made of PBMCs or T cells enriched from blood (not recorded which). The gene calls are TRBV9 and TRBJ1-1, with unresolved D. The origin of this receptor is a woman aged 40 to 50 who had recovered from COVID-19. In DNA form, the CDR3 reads TGTGCCAGCAGCGTAGTAAGCGGGAGCACTGAAGCTTTCTTT. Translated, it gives CASSVVSGSTEAFF.